The 27 T cell receptor beta chains in this list originate from one sample, sequenced in a study of graft-versus-host responses after intestinal transplantation. Antigen specificity for these receptors is unknown. The table came from immunoSEQ multiplex PCR; TCRdb's copy has only in-frame clones and leaves some out. The repertoire has just over 70,000 clones, 84% of them found once; the top ten carry 0.39%. Specimen: unstimulated CD4+ T cells sorted from spleen or lymph node cells, collected before transplant. The receptors stem from a human donor who was the organ donor for an intestinal transplant.

The V gene is TRBV29-1, the J gene TRBJ2-2, with 8 bases lining up with TRBD1. The J segment lost 5 bases and the V segment lost 6 bases, leaving 2 bases of the junction unmatched. Germline V CDR1 and CDR2: SQVTM, ANQGSEA. The CDR3 contains 12 residues. This CDR3 is CSVDRGTGELFF. In DNA form, the CDR3 reads TGCAGCGTAGACAGGGGTACCGGGGAGCTGTTTTTT.

The V gene is TRBV11-2, the J gene TRBJ1-2, with unresolved D. Germline values: CDR1 SGHAT, CDR2 FQNNGV. Trimming cost V 2 bases and J 7 bases, with 11 bases left between them. The CDR3 extends over 13 amino acids. The CDR3 sequence is CASSLTGSRGYTF. In DNA, the CDR3 is TGTGCCAGCAGCTTAACGGGGTCGCGTGGCTACACCTTC.

The rearrangement joins TRBV5-1 to TRBJ2-5; 16 bases line up with TRBD2. CDR1 and CDR2 (germline): SGHRS, YFSETQ. This CDR3 spans 18 amino acids. V trimming: 4 bases; J trimming: 5 bases; junction bases outside the gene matches: 11. The CDR3 DNA reads as TGCGCCAGCAGCACAGCCGGGACTAGCGGGGGGGCCGTTGAGACCCAGTACTTC. Its protein product is CASSTAGTSGGAVETQYF.

The table lists this clone with a few counts. V and J are TRBV7-9 and TRBJ2-3, with no clear D. Germline CDR1 SEHNR, CDR2 FQNEAQ (reference sequence). The V and J ends lost 3 bases and 4 bases respectively, with 5 bases between them. There are 12 residues in the CDR3. The DNA of the CDR3 is TGTGCCAGCAGCTTTCTTTCAGATACGCAGTATTTT. Protein sequence: CASSFLSDTQYF.

This clone showed up just once. Mismatch with germline at one junction end may stem from a read error. The rearrangement joins TRBV7-7 to TRBJ2-1; the D gene is possibly TRBD1 (6 bases). The germline V gene has CDR1 SSHAT and CDR2 FNYEAQ (reference sequence). This CDR3 region has 18 residues. Here the CDR3 DNA reads TGTGCTAGCACCCCAAGCGAGGGCCCACAGGGTTTCTACAATGAGCAGTTCTTC. Amino acids: CASTPSEGPQGFYNEQFF. Filled out from reference TRBV7-7 and TRBJ2-1, the complete variable domain reads GAGVSQSPRYKVTKRGQDVTLRCDPISSHATLYWYQQALGQGPEFLTYFNYEAQPDKSGLPSDRFSAERPEGSISTLTIQRTEQRDSAMYRCASTPSEGPQGFYNEQFFGPGTRLTVL.

The chain links TRBV28 to TRBJ1-5, with D hard to call. Germline CDR1 MDHEN, CDR2 SYDVKM. Deletions cut 3 bases from V and 4 bases from J, with 10 bases between. CDR3 length: 14 residues. The CDR3 DNA reads as TGTGCCAGCAGTTTGCCGGGGAGTAATCAGCCCCAGCATTTT. Its translation: CASSLPGSNQPQHF.

This clone was observed a single time. The gene calls are TRBV30 and TRBJ1-3, with 7 bases aligning to TRBD1. After removal of 3 bases from V and 0 bases from J, the junction contained 5 bases not matched to a gene. This CDR3 region has 15 residues. The V gene's germline CDR1 is GTSNPN and CDR2 SVGIG (reference sequence). The CDR3 reads CAWRDRIYSGNTIYF. In DNA form, the CDR3 reads TGTGCCTGGAGGGACAGGATTTACTCTGGAAACACCATATATTTT.

The chain employs TRBV28 and TRBJ1-5, with TRBD1 matching over 11 bases. V lost 3 bases and J lost 1; bases outside the gene matches: 2. The CDR3 length is 16 residues. Germline CDR1 is MDHEN and CDR2 is SYDVKM. CDR3 residues: CASSFWTGGSNQPQHF. The CDR3 DNA reads TGTGCCAGCAGTTTTTGGACAGGGGGCAGCAATCAGCCCCAGCATTTT.

This rearrangement joins TRBV5-4 to TRBJ2-7; 15 bases are shared with TRBD2. This CDR3 has 18 amino acids. Germline CDR1 SGHNT, CDR2 YYREEE (reference sequence). V trimming: 0 bases; J trimming: 0 bases; junction bases outside the gene matches: 4. The CDR3 loop reads CASSLGRTSGGGSYEQYV. In DNA form, the CDR3 reads TGTGCCAGCAGCTTGGGGAGGACTAGCGGGGGGGGCTCCTACGAGCAGTACGTC.

This clone came up once. The chain recombines TRBV6-5 with TRBJ1-2; 10 bases fit TRBD1. J gave up 2 bases and V 0 bases, and 3 bases lay outside the gene matches. CDR3 size: 16 residues. From germline, CDR1 is MNHEY and CDR2 SVGAGI. CDR3: CASSYSTGQGNYGYTF. CDR3 coding DNA: TGTGCCAGCAGTTACTCGACGGGACAGGGGAACTATGGCTACACCTTC.

This clone has only a few counts. The V call is TRBV7-2, the J call TRBJ1-3, with D perhaps TRBD1 (5 bases). This CDR3 has 13 amino acids. Germline V gene sequence: CDR1 SGHTA, CDR2 FQGNSA. Trimming cost V 5 bases and J 11 bases, with 16 bases left between them. The chain's CDR3 is CASSPTSDISIYF. CDR3 bases: TGTGCCAGCAGCCCGACCTCGGACATTTCCATATATTTT.

The rearrangement uses TRBV2 and TRBJ2-3; maybe TRBD2 (6 bases). The germline V gene encodes CDR1 SNHLY and CDR2 FYNNEI. Trimming removed 11 bases at V and 3 bases at J, with 12 bases between. The CDR3 is 12 amino acids. The CDR3 spells CAGGLYTDTQYF. In DNA form, the CDR3 reads TGTGCCGGAGGACTATATACAGATACGCAGTATTTT.

This sequence joins TRBV2 and TRBJ2-7; 8 bases line up with TRBD2. This CDR3 comprises 16 residues. V lost 4 bases to trimming and J lost 3 bases; unmatched junction nucleotides: 11. Germline V CDR1 and CDR2: SNHLY, FYNNEI. The CDR3 region has the DNA TGTGCCAGCAGTGTAGCGGGACTTCCTAATATCTACGAGCAGTACGTC. It codes for CASSVAGLPNIYEQYV.

V gene TRBV5-1 combines with J gene TRBJ1-2, with 12 bases fitting TRBD1. The junction had 9 bases not matched to a gene; V was cut back by 4 bases and J by 8 bases. The germline V gene has CDR1 SGHRS and CDR2 YFSETQ. This CDR3 comprises 15 residues. As DNA, the CDR3 is TGCGCCAGCAGCGATTCCGGGACAGGGGGCTGGGGCTACACCTTC. Translating it yields CASSDSGTGGWGYTF.

This chain links TRBV2 with TRBJ2-3; TRBD2 agrees at 7 bases. The CDR3 has 15 residues. Germline V gene sequence: CDR1 SNHLY, CDR2 FYNNEI. V lost 6 bases to trimming and J lost 2 bases; unmatched junction nucleotides: 8. The CDR3 protein is CASRTRSGTTDTQYF. CDR3 DNA sequence: TGTGCCAGCAGGACCCGAAGCGGGACCACAGATACGCAGTATTTT.

The chain couples TRBV19 to TRBJ2-1; TRBD1 matches 7 bases. The germline V gene encodes CDR1 LNHDA and CDR2 SQIVND (reference sequence). Germline trimming cut 9 bases from V and 0 bases from J; bases unmatched to any gene: 5. This CDR3 comprises 14 residues. CDR3 amino acids: CASSDRSSYNEQFF. The DNA for the CDR3 is TGTGCCAGCTCGGACAGGAGCTCCTACAATGAGCAGTTCTTC.

The V and J genes are TRBV7-2 and TRBJ1-6, with 11 positions matching TRBD1. The germline V gene has CDR1 SGHTA and CDR2 FQGNSA. The trim removed 5 bases at V and 10 bases at J, leaving 7 bases unmatched. This CDR3 region has 15 residues. CDR3 in DNA: TGTGCCAGCAGCCTATGGACAGGGGGCGAGTCACCCCTCCACTTT. It translates to CASSLWTGGESPLHF.

The CDR3 is CASSRSGQNTGELFF. CDR3 DNA: TGCGCCAGCAGCAGGTCAGGCCAGAACACCGGGGAGCTGTTTTTT. This chain uses TRBV5-1 with TRBJ2-2; D remains ambiguous. The CDR3 is made up of 15 amino acids. V was trimmed by 4 bases and J by 1 base, leaving 11 bases between them. From germline, CDR1 is SGHRS and CDR2 YFSETQ.

This clone has only a few counts. V gene TRBV5-1 combines with J gene TRBJ1-3; D not certain. The CDR3 is made up of 16 amino acids. V was clipped by 6 bases and J by 0 bases, with 16 bases between them. In germline, CDR1 is SGHRS, CDR2 YFSETQ. CDR3 loop: CASTKLFPNSGNTIYF. Written as DNA, the CDR3 is TGCGCCAGCACCAAACTCTTCCCGAACTCTGGAAACACCATATATTTT.

The genes are TRBV6-6 and TRBJ2-2; tentatively, D is TRBD1 (5 bases). V was clipped by 7 bases and J by 6 bases, with 15 bases between them. The CDR3 is made up of 14 amino acids. The germline CDR1 and CDR2 sequences are MNHNY and SVGAGI (reference sequence). The CDR3 loop is CASNPLGASGELFF. CDR3 nucleotide sequence: TGTGCCAGCAACCCCTTAGGGGCTTCCGGGGAGCTGTTTTTT.

The chain recombines TRBV5-1 with TRBJ1-2, with 10 bases aligning to TRBD1. CDR1 and CDR2 from the germline V gene are SGHRS and YFSETQ. The CDR3 extends over 18 amino acids. V gave up 4 bases and J gave up 3 bases; unmatched junction bases: 15. The CDR3 DNA reads TGCGCCAGCAGCACGCGCAGACAGGGGGCGGTACTGGACTATGGCTACACCTTC. Translated: CASSTRRQGAVLDYGYTF.

This chain uses TRBV30 with TRBJ1-2; D gene ambiguous. The CDR3 length is 13 residues. Trimming took 0 bases from V and 0 from J, leaving 5 bases between them. CDR1 is GTSNPN, CDR2 SVGIG, per germline (reference sequence). The CDR3 DNA is TGTGCCTGGAGTGTGCGAGCTAACTATGGCTACACCTTC. This codes for CAWSVRANYGYTF.

This chain links TRBV7-9 with TRBJ2-1; TRBD2 matches at 11 bases. Germline-derived CDR1 and CDR2 are SEHNR and FQNEAQ (reference sequence). The length of the CDR3 is 18 residues. J gave up 6 bases and V 1 base, and 11 bases lay outside the gene matches. The CDR3 nucleotides are TGTGCCAGCAGCTTAGGGCTAGCGGGGGGCACACTCCCCAATGAGCAGTTCTTC. Its protein is CASSLGLAGGTLPNEQFF.

The chain uses TRBV4-3 and TRBJ1-5; D not resolved. Germline V gene data show CDR1 as LGHNA and CDR2 as YSLEER. The CDR3 totals 16 residues. V lost 0 bases, J lost 0 bases, and 9 bases lay in between. The CDR3 DNA is TGCGCCAGCAGCCAAGATCTTGGCCATAGCAATCAGCCCCAGCATTTT. Amino acids: CASSQDLGHSNQPQHF.

The chain carries TRBV4-3 and TRBJ2-3; TRBD2 is a possible D gene (5 bases). Trimming removed 3 bases from V and 4 bases from J, with 11 bases in between. Per germline, CDR1 LGHNA and CDR2 YSLEER. The CDR3 is 14 amino acids. The CDR3 sequence: CASSHARVPDTQYF. DNA of the CDR3: TGCGCCAGCAGCCACGCGCGGGTCCCAGATACGCAGTATTTT.

The V call is TRBV6-1, the J call TRBJ1-2; 8 bases are shared with TRBD1. With 7 bases clipped from V and 8 bases from J, the junction kept 9 bases outside the gene matches. Germline V CDR1 and CDR2: MNHNS, SASEGT. This CDR3 comprises 13 residues. The CDR3 protein is CASTLTGARGYTF. DNA for the CDR3: TGTGCCAGCACCCTGACAGGGGCGAGGGGCTACACCTTC.

This chain links TRBV11-2 with TRBJ1-3; D is ambiguous. The CDR3 covers 14 residues. Germline V lookup: CDR1 SGHAT, CDR2 FQNNGV. With 5 bases removed from V and 0 bases from J, the gap between germline ends came to 8 bases. CDR3 DNA sequence: TGTGCCAGCAGCCACGAACTCTCTGGAAACACCATATATTTT. It translates to CASSHELSGNTIYF.